This TCR beta chain was identified in a study of cytomegalovirus exposure and HLA in healthy donors. Primers included in the PCR were 60 Vbeta and 13 Jbeta primers. Sequenced by immunoSEQ multiplex PCR; TCRdb stores in-frame clones only, minus some. The sample records 280,000 or so clones, 80% to 90% being singletons. This CDR3 comprises 12 residues. The V end was cut by 0 bases, the J end by 8 bases, with 5 bases between. In germline, CDR1 is SGDLS, CDR2 YYNGEE. The clonotype was recovered from a woman between 18 and 29 years old in good health and CMV-seronegative. The sample was PBMCs. The rearrangement joins TRBV9 to TRBJ2-2; D gene uncertain. CDR3 bases: TGTGCCAGCAGCGTAGTTCCAGGGGAGCTGTTTTTT. Translation: CASSVVPGELFF. Supplemented by reference TRBV9 and TRBJ2-2, the full variable domain reads DSGVTQTPKHLITATGQRVTLRCSPRSGDLSVYWYQQSLDQGLQFLIQYYNGEERAKGNILERFSAQQFPDLHSELNLSSLELGDSALYFCASSVVPGELFFGEGSRLTVL.